A single T cell receptor beta chain is shown here with its context. Its antigen is not yet known. No much larger clone is present one base from it, and per-base qualities are unavailable. RNA was extracted with the RNeasy kit and roughly 0.45 to 1 ug was reverse transcribed using random hexamers. The immunoSEQ multiplex PCR assay, covering 54 Vbeta and 13 Jbeta segments, was used to amplify TCR beta CDR3 regions. To correct PCR amplification bias, a synthetic template baseline was used for both primer optimization and computational correction. The published analysis was carried out like this. Reads were annotated to V, D and J genes per IMGT and analyzed with immunoSEQ Analyzer, keeping only productive sequences. Clonality was computed as one minus Shannon entropy normalized by log2 of the number of productive unique sequences. Public and private clones were assessed among the 100 most prevalent clones of each patient and control. Clones were defined as Susac-specific when absent from the healthy and MS cohorts, from fewer than 1,300 published viral clones and from other ImmuneACCESS disease sequences. Clones were called with MiXCR by TCRdb after fastp trimmed the public reads at Q25, and only in-frame beta chains were retained. Each entry merges the rows of one CDR3 protein and shows their most common DNA and genes. V and J calls and clone size were set by TCRdb, not the authors. In this sample the table shows roughly 120,000 distinct CDR3 sequences, 90% to 95% of which occur a single time. Of the sample, 0.085% to 0.095% falls within the top ten clones.

This entry is derived from a study of CD8 T cells in Susac syndrome (dated by TCRdb to between 2017 and 2020). The study in broad terms: Whether CD8+ T cell activation and differentiation in Susac syndrome was antigen driven was tested using repertoire sequencing. Findings and caveats that apply to the study as a whole: The number of individuals in the TCR sequencing and HLA analysis was recognized as being relatively small.

Peripheral blood CD8+ and CD4+ T cells from healthy donors, Susac syndrome patients and multiple sclerosis patients were profiled by high-throughput TCR beta sequencing. Multiple sclerosis controls were treatment-naive patients with stable or active relapsing-remitting disease fulfilling revised McDonald criteria. Bulk CD8+ and CD4+ T cells were purified by magnetic negative isolation, whereas CD8+ TEMRA cells were enriched by FACS. Blood was collected in EDTA tubes and processed within 24 hours, with PBMCs isolated through density gradient centrifugation. PBMCs intended for TCR sequencing were cryopreserved in liquid nitrogen and were subsequently thawed in a 37 degrees C water bath. A purity of at least 90% was achieved for sorted or isolated CD4+, CD8+ and CD8+ TEMRA cells. The sample consisted of CD4+ T cells from PBMCs. This clonotype was obtained from a human donor with multiple sclerosis.

The nucleotides read TGCAGTAGCGGTACGCTGGGAGAGACCCAGTACTTC. This yields the protein CSSGTLGETQYF. The sequence links TRBV20-1 to TRBJ2-5, and TRBD2 may be the D gene, going by 5 matching bases. The CDR3, cysteine through phenylalanine, is 12 amino acids long. Solely the CDR3 DNA is kept, with 36 bases framed from the first base. V loses 8 bases of germline sequence and J loses 4 bases, and the interval between the two ends is 14 bases. As encoded in the germline V gene (reference sequence), CDR1 is DFQATT while CDR2 is SNEGSKA.